This T cell receptor beta chain was sequenced in a study of CD8 T cells in ankylosing spondylitis. TCRdb called the 5' RACE reads again in MiXCR, with one record for every CDR3 protein. The sample comprises tens of thousands of distinct CDR3 sequences, more than 25% of which are singletons, and around 60% rests with the top ten. Points on this clonotype: The antigen is unknown.

Losses at the gene ends were 6 bases for V and 1 base for J; bases not matched to a gene: 9. CDR3 length: 15 residues. CDR1 and CDR2 (germline): DFQATT, SNEGSKA (reference sequence). Findings of the study overall: In ankylosing spondylitis patients, matched synovial fluid reportedly showed significant enrichment of disease-linked clones. Disease-linked clones were found to be CD8+ and relatively rare in peripheral blood.

The sequence derives from a male donor with ankylosing spondylitis or in good health (not recorded which). Sequenced input: blood, either unsorted or a sorted T cell fraction (not recorded which). V and J are TRBV20-1 and TRBJ2-5, with 9 nucleotides matching TRBD1. The DNA for the CDR3 is TGCAGTGCAAGAACCAACAGGGGGCCCCAAGAGACCCAGTACTTC. Protein sequence: CSARTNRGPQETQYF.